Presented here are 19 T cell receptor beta chains from one specimen sequenced in a study of cytomegalovirus exposure and HLA in healthy donors. The PCR was carried out with 60 Vbeta primers and 13 Jbeta primers. Sequencing was performed with immunoSEQ multiplex PCR; in TCRdb, only in-frame clones are kept and a portion is missing. The sample has 90,000 to 130,000 clones; roughly 80% are singletons. The material sequenced was PBMCs. The receptors were gathered from a man aged 25-45 years in good health and CMV-seropositive.

The rearrangement links TRBV18 to TRBJ2-3, with 11 bases identical to TRBD2. Germline V gene sequence: CDR1 KGHSH, CDR2 LQKENI. The CDR3 consists of 16 residues. The V and J ends lost 3 bases and 5 bases, in that order; junction bases with no gene match: 7. The CDR3 bases are TGTGCCAGCTCACCTACTAGCGGGAGTTCGGGAGATACGCAGTATTTT. The encoded protein is CASSPTSGSSGDTQYF. The full variable domain, in which reference TRBV18 and TRBJ2-3 provide the parts outside the CDR3, is NAGVMQNPRHLVRRRGQEARLRCSPMKGHSHVYWYRQLPEEGLKFMVYLQKENIIDESGMPKERFSAEFPKEGPSILRIQQVVRGDSAAYFCASSPTSGSSGDTQYFGPGTRLTVL.

The chain couples TRBV28 to TRBJ1-4; perhaps TRBD1 as D (6 bases). The CDR3 has 14 residues. Trimming left V 5 bases short and J 8 bases short, with 15 bases between. CDR1 is MDHEN, CDR2 SYDVKM, per germline. In DNA, the CDR3 is TGTGCCAGCAGTCCCAGACAGGTTTTCGAAAAACTGTTTTTT. Its protein product is CASSPRQVFEKLFF.

This chain joins TRBV4-2 and TRBJ2-1; 7 bases line up with TRBD1. The CDR3 runs 13 residues. J gave up 12 bases and V 4 bases, and 9 bases lay outside the gene matches. Germline assignment: CDR1 LGHNA and CDR2 YNFKEQ. Here the CDR3 DNA reads TGTGCCAGCAGCCCCACGACAGGGATCGTGCAGTTCTTC. Translated: CASSPTTGIVQFF.

The chain is built from TRBV6-1 and TRBJ1-1, with D unclear. CDR3 length equals 13 residues. Trimming removed 1 base from V and 1 base from J, with 4 bases in between. Per the germline V gene, CDR1 is MNHNS and CDR2 is SASEGT. CDR3 residues: CASSEGANTEAFF. The CDR3 DNA is TGTGCCAGCAGTGAAGGGGCGAACACTGAAGCTTTCTTT.

V and J are TRBV11-2 and TRBJ2-1; TRBD1 is a possible D gene (6 bases). CDR1 and CDR2 (germline): SGHAT, FQNNGV. V was clipped by 3 bases and J by 8 bases, with 11 bases between them. This CDR3 spans 13 amino acids. This chain's CDR3 is CASSFYREYEQFF. In DNA form, the CDR3 reads TGTGCCAGCAGCTTCTACAGGGAGTATGAGCAGTTCTTC.

This chain links TRBV7-8 with TRBJ2-7, with 11 bases matching TRBD2. With V trimmed by 5 bases and J by 4 bases, 7 bases remained unmatched. Per the germline V gene, CDR1 is SGHVS and CDR2 is FQNEAQ. The CDR3 extends over 15 amino acids. The CDR3 spells CASSLLAGVSYEQYV. The CDR3, as DNA: TGTGCCAGCAGCCTACTAGCGGGAGTATCGTACGAGCAGTACGTC.

The chain carries TRBV5-1 and TRBJ2-5, with TRBD2 as a possible D gene (6 bases). This CDR3 spans 13 amino acids. V dropped 2 bases and J dropped 5 bases, with 10 bases sitting between them. Germline V gene data show CDR1 as SGHRS and CDR2 as YFSETQ. Here the CDR3 reads CASSFSGDETQYF. The CDR3 coding sequence is TGCGCCAGCAGCTTTTCGGGGGATGAGACCCAGTACTTC.

The chain has TRBV2 and TRBJ1-1, with D possibly matching TRBD1 (6 bases). The germline V and J ends were trimmed by 3 bases and 11 bases, with 13 bases remaining between them. The CDR3 runs to 12 residues. The germline CDR1 and CDR2 sequences are SNHLY and FYNNEI. The CDR3 sequence is CASSDRGGRAFF. The CDR3 DNA reads TGTGCCAGCAGTGACAGGGGCGGCCGGGCTTTCTTT.

J is TRBJ1-2 and V is TRBV7-2, with 9 nucleotides matching TRBD1. The germline V gene encodes CDR1 SGHTA and CDR2 FQGNSA. The CDR3 runs 15 residues. V was pared by 4 bases and J by 2 bases, with 5 bases of the junction left unmatched. CDR3 protein: CASSSPGQGNYGYTF. The DNA of the CDR3 is TGTGCCAGCAGCTCCCCGGGACAGGGCAACTATGGCTACACCTTC.

The chain joins TRBV5-1 to TRBJ1-1; possibly TRBD1 for D (6 bases). This CDR3 has 12 residues. From germline, CDR1 is SGHRS and CDR2 YFSETQ. The V end lost 0 bases, the J end lost 8 bases, and 8 bases lay between the germline ends. In DNA, the CDR3 is TGCGCCAGCAGCTTGGACAGGGACGAAGCTTTCTTT. Translating it yields CASSLDRDEAFF.

The V and J genes are TRBV12-5 and TRBJ1-2, with TRBD1 matching 8 bases. The length of the CDR3 is 15 residues. Germline trimming cut 8 bases from V and 7 bases from J; bases unmatched to any gene: 15. CDR1 and CDR2 (germline): LGHNT, FRNRAP. CDR3 DNA sequence: TGTGCTAGTTTGGACGGGGGCAGGGGGCTTCGTGGCTACACCTTC. Protein sequence: CASLDGGRGLRGYTF.

V usage is TRBV27 and J usage is TRBJ1-2; 7 nucleotides align to TRBD1. The CDR3 totals 15 residues. Unmatched junction bases numbered 8, after V lost 5 bases and J lost 2 bases. CDR1 is MNHEY, CDR2 SMNVEV, per germline (reference sequence). CDR3 protein: CASSQTGPLNYGYTF. CDR3 DNA sequence: TGTGCCAGCAGTCAGACAGGGCCCTTAAACTATGGCTACACCTTC.

The chain has TRBV18 and TRBJ1-1; D call uncertain. Between the trimmed V and J ends, which lost 2 bases and 0 bases, there was a span of 4 bases. Germline V lookup: CDR1 KGHSH, CDR2 LQKENI. There are 13 residues in the CDR3. DNA of the CDR3: TGTGCCAGCTCACCAGGGCTGAACACTGAAGCTTTCTTT. Amino acid sequence: CASSPGLNTEAFF.

This clone occurred once. The V gene is TRBV28, the J gene TRBJ1-1; D may be TRBD1 (6 bases). This CDR3 is 16 amino acids long. V was pared by 4 bases and J by 0 bases, with 15 bases between. Germline loops: CDR1 MDHEN, CDR2 SYDVKM. The CDR3 DNA is TGTGCCAGCAGTTCCGGACAGTTACTCATGAACACTGAAGCTTTCTTT. Protein: CASSSGQLLMNTEAFF.

The rearrangement links TRBV7-9 to TRBJ2-1; TRBD2 matches at 12 bases. CDR1 and CDR2 from the germline V gene are SEHNR and FQNEAQ (reference sequence). Trimming at V came to 3 bases and at J to 3 bases, leaving 6 bases not matched to a gene. The CDR3 is made up of 17 amino acids. This CDR3 reads CASSFETSGGFYNEQFF. In DNA, the CDR3 is TGTGCCAGCAGCTTCGAGACTAGCGGGGGTTTCTACAATGAGCAGTTCTTC.

The V and J genes are TRBV28 and TRBJ1-5, with unresolved D. The CDR3 has 14 residues. The V and J ends lost 2 bases and 8 bases respectively, with 13 bases between them. In germline, CDR1 is MDHEN, CDR2 SYDVKM. For the CDR3, the DNA is TGTGCCAGCAGTTTAAGGCCCGAGGCTAAGCCCCAGCATTTT. Its translation: CASSLRPEAKPQHF.

This rearrangement joins TRBV5-4 to TRBJ1-6; 10 bases match TRBD1. There are 14 residues in the CDR3. After removal of 5 bases from V and 8 bases from J, the junction contained 4 bases not matched to a gene. Germline CDR1 is SGHNT and CDR2 is YYREEE (reference sequence). Written as DNA, the CDR3 is TGTGCCAGCAGTCCTGGACAGGGGGATTCACCCCTCCACTTT. Residues: CASSPGQGDSPLHF.

V gene TRBV4-2 combines with J gene TRBJ2-2; 11 bases match TRBD1. With 2 bases clipped from V and 3 bases from J, the junction kept 2 bases outside the gene matches. The CDR3 length is 16 residues. Germline V gives CDR1 LGHNA, CDR2 YNFKEQ. DNA of the CDR3: TGTGCCAGCAGCCAACCGGGACAGGGGGACACCGGGGAGCTGTTTTTT. Translated, it gives CASSQPGQGDTGELFF.

The chain carries TRBV9 and TRBJ2-3, with 15 bases that match TRBD2. Germline CDR1 and CDR2: SGDLS and YYNGEE. CDR3 length: 16 amino acids. Trimming at V came to 5 bases and at J to 4 bases, leaving 5 bases not matched to a gene. CDR3 sequence reads: CASRRTSGGASDTQYF. In DNA, the CDR3 is TGTGCCAGCAGGAGGACTAGCGGGGGGGCTTCAGATACGCAGTATTTT.